The 11 T cell receptor beta chains reported below all come from one sample, sequenced in a study of shared clonotypes between healthy human individuals. Data came from immunoSEQ multiplex PCR; TCRdb stores just in-frame clones and leaves some out. The sample comprises about 1.1 million clones, approximately 80% of which are singletons, and over 0.8% rests with the top ten. Sequenced: memory CD4+ T cells from PBMCs. Subset of the sample: CD45RA-negative fraction. Receptors were obtained from a man aged 18 to 35 in good health. Some clones in this sample may be carry-over from other donors' samples.

In its sample, this clone was seen a few times. The V gene is TRBV18, the J gene TRBJ2-1; TRBD2 agrees at 12 bases. Germline CDR1 KGHSH, CDR2 LQKENI. The CDR3 runs to 18 residues. The trim removed 3 bases at V and 0 bases at J, leaving 6 bases unmatched. The CDR3 region is CASSPGLAGTSSYNEQFF. The CDR3, as DNA: TGTGCCAGCTCACCCGGACTAGCGGGAACAAGCTCCTACAATGAGCAGTTCTTC.

The chain is built from TRBV10-3 and TRBJ1-2; 7 nucleotides line up with TRBD1. Germline V CDR1 and CDR2: ENHRY, SYGVKD. This CDR3 has 13 amino acids. J lost 4 bases, V lost 6 bases, and 5 bases had no gene match. CDR3 DNA sequence: TGTGCCATCAGCAACGGGACAGCCTATGGCTACACCTTC. This codes for CAISNGTAYGYTF.

This clone was seen at least ten times. The junction and the germline gene differ at one end; a read error may be behind it. The rearrangement links TRBV29-1 to TRBJ1-1; no reliable D call. Per the germline V gene, CDR1 is SQVTM and CDR2 is ANQGSEA. The CDR3 has 11 amino acids. In DNA, the CDR3 is TGCAGAGTTGGCGGTTACACTGAAGCTTTCTTT. Amino acids: CRVGGYTEAFF.

The chain couples TRBV5-6 to TRBJ2-5; D is perhaps TRBD2 (6 bases). The CDR3 is 15 amino acids. Deletions cut 4 bases from V and 3 bases from J, with 16 bases between. Looked up from germline, CDR1 is SGHDT and CDR2 is YYEEEE. CDR3 bases: TGTGCCAGCAGCACCGGCCCACGGGGGAAAGAGACCCAGTACTTC. Translation gives CASSTGPRGKETQYF.

The chain has TRBV7-5 and TRBJ2-6. TRBV7-5 is shown as a pseudogene. This CDR3 comprises 19 residues. The CDR3 DNA sequence: TGTGCCAGAAGCTTACTGGGGAATGCGGATCGGACTGGGGCCAACGTCCTGACTTTC. Encoded protein: CARSLLGNADRTGANVLTF.

This chain links TRBV29-1 with TRBJ1-1, with D unresolved. V lost 6 bases and J 2 bases, leaving 16 bases between the germline ends. From germline, CDR1 is SQVTM and CDR2 ANQGSEA. The CDR3 consists of 14 residues. CDR3 sequence (DNA): TGCAGCGTGGTCCCCGTGGGGTTTAACACTGAAGCTTTCTTT. As protein: CSVVPVGFNTEAFF.

The V call is TRBV7-9, the J call TRBJ2-5; 7 bases map to TRBD2. Looked up from germline, CDR1 is SEHNR and CDR2 is FQNEAQ (reference sequence). The CDR3 has 17 residues. Trimming cost V 0 bases and J 5 bases; bases outside gene matches: 12. The CDR3 sequence is CASSLALAAGDLETQYF. CDR3 nucleotide sequence: TGTGCCAGCAGCTTAGCGTTGGCGGCGGGAGATCTGGAGACCCAGTACTTC.

The CDR3 bases are TGTGCCAGCAGCCTGAAACCATCTAGCAATCAGCCCCAGCATTTT. Its translation is CASSLKPSSNQPQHF. The chain employs TRBV5-8 and TRBJ1-5; the D is unclear. Germline CDR1 is SGHTS and CDR2 is YDEGEE. Between the trimmed V and J ends, which lost 4 bases and 0 bases, there was a span of 11 bases. The CDR3 runs to 15 residues.

Remarks on this clone: Other DNA sequences in this specimen translate into the identical CDR3. This chain uses TRBV5-1 with TRBJ2-7, with a tentative D call TRBD2 (6 bases). CDR1 and CDR2 from the germline V gene are SGHRS and YFSETQ. This CDR3 contains 14 residues. Trimming shortened V by 0 bases and J by 4 bases, and 11 bases separated the two germline ends. This CDR3 is CASSLGRGLYEQYF. The CDR3 DNA sequence: TGCGCCAGCAGCTTGGGGAGGGGTTTGTACGAGCAGTACTTC.

This chain uses TRBV30 with TRBJ2-1, with 16 nucleotides matching TRBD2. Trimming removed 3 bases from V and 3 bases from J; junction bases left unmatched: 5. CDR1 and CDR2 from the germline V gene are GTSNPN and SVGIG (reference sequence). The CDR3 contains 17 residues. The CDR3 bases are TGTGCCTGGAGGGGGACTAGCGGGAGGGTGAACTACAATGAGCAGTTCTTC. Translating gives CAWRGTSGRVNYNEQFF.

This clone appeared a single time. The chain carries TRBV5-1 and TRBJ2-7; TRBD1 might be the D (6 bases). The CDR3 runs 18 residues. Germline V gene lookup returns CDR1 SGHRS and CDR2 YFSETQ. The V and J ends lost 3 bases and 0 bases respectively, with 22 bases between them. Here the CDR3 DNA reads TGCGCCAGCAGCTCCCTCCCGCTAGGACAGTCGAGCTCCTACGAGCAGTACTTC. Translation gives CASSSLPLGQSSSYEQYF.